The text below deals with one TCR beta chain. The antigen this receptor binds is unknown. Per-base quality was not reported, and no clone a single base away is much larger than it. The library was generated by the immunoSEQ multiplex PCR assay. A mixture of 60 forward primers for TCR Vbeta segments and 13 reverse primers for TCR Jbeta segments was used in the multiplex PCR. The CDR3 region of rearranged TCR beta genes was amplified from genomic DNA with a multiplex PCR assay. On the Illumina HiSeq System, the amplified TCR beta libraries were sequenced as 87-base-pair reads. Per the authors' processing: A later analysis counted tens of millions of unique TCR beta chains across the 690 or so repertoires, and around 9.9 million of these chains were shared by at least two donors. To remove PCR and sequencing errors, raw reads were error-corrected and collapsed into unique sequences using a nearest-neighbor algorithm that merged closely related sequences. To assign V, D and J gene segments, CDR3 sequences were aligned to IMGT reference sequences. Each retained sequence needed at least a six-nucleotide match to both a V gene segment and a J gene segment. Rearrangements were classified as productive when the CDR3 lacked stop codons and remained in frame with V and J, and all other rearrangements were classified as non-productive. Following IMGT convention, CDR3 was defined as the stretch from the second conserved V-encoded cysteine to the conserved J-encoded phenylalanine. The earlier analysis of about 570 of the donors excluded any sequence lacking an unambiguous match to a single V gene segment. In an earlier analysis of 500 to 750 of the donors, V segments were called functional above 56.7% productive rearrangements and were called segregating when the between-donor standard deviation exceeded 5%. A statistical classification framework was built to diagnose cytomegalovirus status from the catalog of TCR beta chain sequences. A later analysis assigned V and J genes by comparing TCR nucleotide sequences with IMGT/GENE-DB human TR gene sequences. The TCRdist pipeline was used in a later analysis to assign CDR3 sequences and most-parsimonious VDJ recombination scenarios. In a later analysis, each TCR beta chain was defined by its CDR3 amino acid sequence together with its V-gene family, and reads without a unique V-gene family were excluded. In a later analysis, nearly 600 highly shared, low-generation-probability nucleotide sequences were removed to address suspected cross-contamination and a sequencing artifact. In a later analysis, a clonal expansion index was calculated for each public chain from normalized within-repertoire ranks of inferred template counts. Generation probabilities in a later analysis came from a VDJ recombination model fitted to out-of-frame rearrangements, and those results were checked against IGoR. In a later analysis, hypergeometric tests were used to score TCR-TCR, TCR-HLA and TCR-CMV co-occurrence, with a repertoire-size bias correction applied to TCR pairs. False discovery rates were estimated in a later analysis by permuting HLA or CMV assignments 20 times. A later analysis grouped co-occurring TCRs with DBSCAN, adding TCRdist sequence similarity when clustering within HLA-allele-positive subsets. Repertoires with fewer than 30,000 or more than 120,000 public chains, plus five repertoires with anomalous nucleotide sharing, were excluded from co-occurrence clustering. Drawn from immuneACCESS, this table holds only the in-frame rearrangements with V and J called that TCRdb kept. Clones are partly lost; checked studies trace under half to an unresolved V gene and leave the rest unexplained. That table furnishes V, J and clone size, whereas the DNA furnished D and trimming. Recorded for this sample are 55,000 to 70,000 clones; 75% to 85% of them occurred a single time. The ten top clones hold roughly 7.8% of the sample.

The sample belongs to a study of cytomegalovirus exposure and HLA in healthy donors (dated by TCRdb to about 2017). Concerning the study at large: An earlier analysis of some 620 of the donors reported 250 to 350 Gb of sequence data and around 120 million unique TCR beta sequences obtained from about 200 million T cells. Of the roughly 430 genotyped donors, around 81% fell in the genetic ancestry cluster associated with self-reported Caucasian donors. Four or five DR-DQ haplotypes were handled as single units for association and clustering because linkage in the cohort was strong. In a later analysis, previously published TCR beta repertoires from hundreds of donors were re-analyzed and high-resolution HLA genotyping was added so that TCR occurrence patterns could be studied. The T cell repertoires of some 670 subjects were profiled by immunosequencing and related to cytomegalovirus serostatus. All discovery cohort repertoires had been generated on a single sequencing platform. A later genetic analysis took genome-wide SNP genotypes for about three fifths of the 666 donors and used that subset as a discovery cohort. Typing coverage differed by locus: A, B, C, DRB1 and DQB1 were typed in roughly 620-640 donors, DQA1 in 522, DPA1 in 600 to 610, and DPB1 in around 490. An early release covering roughly 600 HLA-typed donors comprised roughly 300 gigabases of sequencing data and tens of millions of unique TCR sequences. Both class I and class II loci were covered by HLA typing, at four-digit resolution. High-throughput TCR immunosequencing, statistical association of individual TCRs with disease status, and machine learning were combined to predict cytomegalovirus infection status. Along with the roughly 670-subject first cohort, a separate validation cohort of around 110 different subjects was used. Rather than using new phenotypic data, the later analysis identified candidate immune exposures from TCR beta sequences and from how often those sequences occurred across donors. The study was designed to test whether signatures of past pathogen exposure could be identified by cataloging public T cell receptors. Among about 390 genotyped donors of the cohort, an average of about 240,000 unique TCR beta nucleotide sequences were sequenced per donor, roughly 20% of them non-productive. An earlier analysis of some 600 of the donors applied high-throughput TCR beta sequencing to assess whether each TCR beta V gene segment acted as functional or pseudogenic. Donor age, sex, ethnicity and CMV serostatus were collected together with the repertoire data. Overall study outcomes, separate from this receptor: A total of 150 or so TCR beta chains were listed by the study as associated with cytomegalovirus. A later genetic analysis reported fewer N-insertions in productive TCRs among donors in an Asian-associated ancestry cluster than the roughly 700-donor mean. Because counts were too low, around 17 rarely observed V segments, including chromosome 9 orphons, were left out of the earlier analysis of 587 of the donors. Sequencing depth was assumed to be roughly uniform across donors in the presence/absence analyses, though that assumption may not hold. Compared with equally common non-associated chains, HLA-associated TCR beta chains in a later analysis were more clonally expanded and had lower generation probabilities. The 87-base-pair reads could not distinguish some IMGT-functional V segments, including TRBV6-2 and TRBV6-3, so those segments were excluded. The cohort was sequenced for TCR beta chains only, and without alpha or paired-chain data the features that could be detected were limited. Because HLA typing was unavailable for some donors at each locus, only the typed subset was used in association tests. Across donors, most TCR sequences were observed very rarely, whereas some public TCRs were present in many individuals. In a later analysis, about 17,000 TCR beta sequences were associated with specific HLA alleles at a false discovery rate of 0.05. Several of the top co-occurrence clusters appeared to be linked to parvovirus B19, influenza, CMV and Epstein-Barr virus, according to a later analysis. In vitro tests confirmed that a few of the cytomegalovirus-associated TCR beta chains recognize cytomegalovirus antigens. The authors suggested that the approach could potentially be extended to other disease states and immunological phenotypes. A later genetic analysis associated a missense DCLRE1C variant with V-gene and J-gene trimming of TCR beta chains, and an independent cohort replicated the association. CMV serostatus was the only immune exposure information available for the cohort. A cluster of highly shared sequence variants was judged likely to represent a technical artifact of the sequencing pipeline. A further reported finding was that TCR beta sequences accurately predicted the HLA-A and HLA-B alleles for most subjects in the first cohort. The classifier was reported to diagnose cytomegalovirus status with high specificity and sensitivity in both the original cohort and the validation cohort. A later analysis found that TCR association rates varied across HLA loci, with DRB1 alleles showing the most associated TCRs and HLA-C alleles the fewest. When HLA alleles, especially DR and DQ, strongly co-occurred, TCR associations were difficult to assign to individual alleles. In an earlier analysis of a few hundred of the donors, most TCR beta V segments were observed in productive rearrangements about 87% or about 30% of the time, broadly matching IMGT annotations. Linkage disequilibrium might explain the correlated functional status among segregating V segments, but an unknown experimental factor could not be ruled out. Most CMV-associated TCR beta chains appeared to be HLA-restricted in a later analysis, and the HLA associations seemed to be driven largely by CMV exposure.

The cohort consisted of fewer than 700 healthy bone marrow donors. At the time of sampling, every cohort member was nominally healthy, though immune exposures that went unrecorded were likely present. The donor was CMV seropositive and belonged to the group of around 300 seropositive cohort members. A peripheral blood sample was provided by each donor, and peripheral blood mononuclear cells were used for TCR beta sequencing. The Qiagen DNeasy Blood Extraction Kit was used to extract genomic DNA from the blood cell samples. The germline V gene yields SGHRS for CDR1 and YFSETQ for CDR2. V loses 4 bases at its end and J loses 4 bases; junction bases beyond the gene matches: 6. The CDR3, from cysteine to phenylalanine, totals 15 residues. Only CDR3 DNA remains: 45 bases, in frame from the first base.

The chain couples TRBV5-1 to TRBJ1-3; TRBD1 aligns with 9 central bases. Material: PBMCs. The sequence was collected from a man aged 18 to 35 in good health and CMV-seropositive. At the DNA level, the sequence is TGCGCCAGCAGCCCTAACAGGGGGCCAGGAAACACCATATATTTT. Translated, it gives CASSPNRGPGNTIYF.